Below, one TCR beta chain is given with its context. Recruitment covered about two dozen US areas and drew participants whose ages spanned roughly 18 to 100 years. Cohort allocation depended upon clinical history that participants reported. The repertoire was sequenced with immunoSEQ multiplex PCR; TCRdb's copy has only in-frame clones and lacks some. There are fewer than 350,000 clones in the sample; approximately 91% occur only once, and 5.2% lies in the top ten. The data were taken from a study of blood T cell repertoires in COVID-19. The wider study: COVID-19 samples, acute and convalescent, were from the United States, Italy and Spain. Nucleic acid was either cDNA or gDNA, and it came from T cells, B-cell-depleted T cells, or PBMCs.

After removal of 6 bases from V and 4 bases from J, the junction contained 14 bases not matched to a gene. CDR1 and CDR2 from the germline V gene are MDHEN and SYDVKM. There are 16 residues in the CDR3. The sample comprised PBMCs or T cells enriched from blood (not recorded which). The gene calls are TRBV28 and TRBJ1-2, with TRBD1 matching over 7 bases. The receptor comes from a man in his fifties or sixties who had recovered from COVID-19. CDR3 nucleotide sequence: TGTGCCAGCAGACTAGATGAGGGGGCCGGGGGCTATGGCTACACCTTC. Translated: CASRLDEGAGGYGYTF.